The entry below describes one TCR beta chain. The authors' processing: Amplification of reference gene primers provided the estimated nucleated cell counts. Assay: immunoSEQ multiplex PCR; the TCRdb copy retains only in-frame clones and omits some. The V and J calls and clone size are taken from that table; D and trimming were inferred from the DNA. The table records tens of thousands of clones, over 60% of them present only once. These data come from a study of blood T cell repertoires in COVID-19. About the research overall: Donors in the United States, Italy and Spain gave samples during acute or convalescent COVID-19. From T cells, B-cell-depleted T cells, or PBMCs came the material, which was cDNA or gDNA.

Sequencing input: peripheral blood. The sequence came from a woman of 80 years or more with active or convalescent COVID-19.

CDR3 DNA sequence: TGTGCCAGCAGCTTAGACAGGGGCCTCCTGGAGCAGTACTTC. This encodes CASSLDRGLLEQYF. The chain has TRBV7-2 and TRBJ2-7, with 7 bases matching TRBD1. The germline V gene has CDR1 SGHTA and CDR2 FQGNSA. The CDR3 runs 14 residues. With 1 base clipped from V and 7 bases from J, the junction kept 7 bases outside the gene matches.